This T cell receptor (beta chain) was captured in a study of T cells after yellow fever vaccination (dated by TCRdb to between 2019 and 2020). For the wider study: Libraries from fractions with low cell numbers were prepared with the SMART-Seq v4 Ultra Low Input RNA kit. Bulk PBMC replicates and cell subsets were isolated from blood drawn at multiple timepoints before and after both primary and secondary immunization. Bulk TCR alpha and beta repertoires were sequenced longitudinally to track T-cell clones before and after primary and booster YFV17D yellow fever vaccination. Two healthy male donors, one aged 18 to 29 and one aged 30 to 40 years, made up the cohort. Broader findings and caveats from the paper: A small share of clonotypes was detected in both CD4 and CD8 compartments, with the overlap likely arising from convergent recombination. Only two donors were included in the study, so the extent to which the findings can be generalized is limited. The secondary T-cell response was weaker than the primary response but faster, peaking on day 5 instead of day 15. After the booster, most clones that had expanded after primary vaccination were detected again (around 97% of CD4 and around nine tenths of CD8), suggesting broad maintenance of memory. Because abundant contaminating clonotypes from the bulk population could be contained in FACS-sorted repertoires, computational filtering was required.

There are many counts of this clonotype. Its binding antigen is unknown. No per-base quality is available; no much larger clone lies one base away. The V end gives up 0 bases and the J end 4 bases, leaving 3 bases in the junction not matched to a gene. The CDR3 starts with the cysteine, ends with the phenylalanine, and has 15 residues. This entry keeps only the CDR3 DNA: 45 bases, framed from base 1. CDR1 and CDR2, looked up from the germline V gene, are LGHNA and YNFKEQ. TCR cDNA was synthesized by 5'RACE template switching, which introduced a universal primer site and unique molecular identifiers. cDNA synthesis was primed from both the TCR alpha and TCR beta constant segments. Two PCR steps were used to amplify libraries, with sample barcodes and sequencing adapters being added in the second step. Sequencing of libraries was done on Illumina HiSeq 2500 (2x100 bp) or NovaSeq (2x150 bp). The source study handled its data this way. Reads were demultiplexed and collapsed into UMI consensus sequences with MIGEC, and V(D)J alignment was performed with MiXCR. Vaccine-responding clonotypes were identified with edgeR using replicate PBMC samples, with FDR below 0.01 and a log2 fold change above 5 up to day 15 being required. Each bulk clonotype was labeled CD4 or CD8 based on which sequenced repertoire, CD4 or CD8, contained the clonotype at higher abundance. Using fastp trimming at Q25 and MiXCR clonotype assembly, TCRdb reanalyzed the public sequencing data and kept in-frame beta chains. Each CDR3 protein gets just one entry, which takes the most common genes and DNA from the rows behind it. The V and J calls were determined by TCRdb, not by the authors. Within this sample are a few hundred thousand distinct CDR3 sequences, with approximately 16% of them counted one time only. The ten largest make up roughly a sixth of the sample.

Sample treatment or condition, as interpreted from the label and publication: live attenuated yellow fever vaccine strain. At every blood-draw timepoint, two biological replicates of bulk PBMCs were collected. A standard Ficoll-Paque protocol was used to isolate PBMCs from peripheral blood. TriZol was used to extract RNA from bulk PBMCs, CD4 and CD8 fractions, and dextramer-positive and dextramer-negative fractions. The rearranged chain carries TRBV4-2 and TRBJ2-3; 8 central nucleotides agree with TRBD2. The sequence was collected from a man between 18 and 35 years old who received the YFV17D yellow fever vaccine. Sequenced material: PBMCs, taken 5 days after the first yellow fever vaccination. CDR3 reads: CASSQDRGGPDTQYF. At the DNA level, the sequence is TGTGCCAGCAGCCAAGATCGGGGGGGCCCAGATACGCAGTATTTT.